These 26 T cell receptor beta chains share one sample of origin, sequenced in a study of vaccination and CD4 T cells after COVID-19. Noted treatment: approximately nine-day PBMC culture with coronavirus spike peptide pools or control peptides (ViraFEST assay). Researchers collected the unexposed donor's CD4+ T cells before the COVID-19 pandemic (2011-2018). For these TCRs, the target antigens are not known. An Oncomine TCR Beta short-read assay was used to sequence the DNA from cultured CD4+ T cells. In this case, cultured CD4+ T cells provided the extracted genomic DNA. From the PCR reads, TCRdb called clonotypes with MiXCR, one entry per CDR3 protein. Of 7,500 to 10,000 distinct CDR3 sequences listed, nearly 35% are singletons. The specimen sequenced was CD4+ T cells from blood, cultured in vitro. Receptor source: a human donor in good health.

By sample fraction, this clonotype is medium-sized. The chain uses TRBV15 and TRBJ1-5; D is perhaps TRBD1 (6 bases). CDR3 length equals 15 residues. Trimming stripped 2 bases from V and 3 bases from J, with 11 bases between. Germline assignment: CDR1 LNHNV and CDR2 YYDKDF (reference sequence). CDR3 bases: TGTGCCACCAGCAGACACCGGGACATCAATCAGCCCCAGCATTTT. This translates into CATSRHRDINQPQHF.

This clonotype was detected only a few times. This chain connects TRBV6-2 or TRBV6-3 to TRBJ2-7; the match to TRBD2 covers 10 bases. The V segment lost 11 bases and the J segment 1 base; nucleotides outside the gene matches: 5. CDR1 and CDR2 from the germline V gene are MNHEY and SVGEGT. This CDR3 spans 13 amino acids. CDR3 protein: CAPRTSGSYEQYF. CDR3 coding DNA: TGTGCCCCCCGGACTAGCGGATCCTACGAGCAGTACTTC.

This clonotype was recorded a few times. The V and J genes are TRBV20-1 and TRBJ1-2; D perhaps matches TRBD1 (5 bases). The CDR3 runs to 14 residues. V lost 3 bases and J lost 2, with 13 bases in between. CDR1 and CDR2 from the germline V gene are DFQATT and SNEGSKA (reference sequence). The CDR3 reads CSASLTVQNYGYTF. DNA for the CDR3: TGCAGTGCTAGTTTGACAGTTCAAAACTATGGCTACACCTTC.

The CDR3 sequence is CASSPTGSSYNEQFF. DNA for the CDR3: TGCGCCAGCAGCCCGACAGGGAGCTCCTACAATGAGCAGTTCTTC. The chain uses TRBV4-1 and TRBJ2-1; 7 bases map to TRBD1. Germline values: CDR1 MGHRA, CDR2 YSYEKL. This CDR3 has 15 amino acids. Trimming took 4 bases from V and 0 from J; bases not matched to a gene: 3.

The genes are TRBV7-2 and TRBJ2-1, with no clear D. With 1 base removed from V and 0 bases from J, the gap between germline ends came to 13 bases. Germline assignment: CDR1 SGHTA and CDR2 FQGNSA. The length of the CDR3 is 17 residues. In DNA form, the CDR3 reads TGTGCCAGCAGCTTAGTTCGCAAAACGAGCTCCTACAATGAGCAGTTCTTC. Its translation is CASSLVRKTSSYNEQFF.

In this sample, this clonotype turned up a few times. The V gene is TRBV20-1, the J gene TRBJ2-2, with D maybe TRBD2 (6 bases). The length of the CDR3 is 17 residues. Germline CDR1 reads DFQATT; CDR2 reads SNEGSKA (reference sequence). V gave up 1 base and J gave up 2 bases, with 17 bases separating them. For the CDR3, the DNA is TGCAGTGCTAGAGTGGAGGCGGGGTTGGTAAACACCGGGGAGCTGTTTTTT. Translation gives CSARVEAGLVNTGELFF.

The rearrangement uses TRBV4-3 and TRBJ2-7; 7 bases fit TRBD2. In germline, CDR1 is LGHNA, CDR2 YSLEER. Trimming at V came to 4 bases and at J to 3 bases, leaving 9 bases not matched to a gene. CDR3 length: 15 residues. The CDR3 loop is CASSPNLGTNYEQYF. CDR3 DNA: TGCGCCAGCAGCCCAAATCTTGGGACTAACTACGAGCAGTACTTC.

The chain links TRBV5-6 to TRBJ2-4, with D possibly called TRBD1 or TRBD2 (5 bases each). Trimming left V 4 bases short and J 11 bases short, with 19 bases between. Per germline, CDR1 SGHDT and CDR2 YYEEEE. The CDR3 sequence is 14 residues long. The CDR3 DNA is TGTGCCAGCAGCGGGGACGTGGGATTAACTGTTCAGTACTTC. It specifies CASSGDVGLTVQYF.

The rearrangement uses TRBV19 and TRBJ1-1; D is unclear. Trimming removed 4 bases from V and 2 bases from J, with 11 bases in between. The CDR3 sequence is 14 residues long. Germline V gene lookup returns CDR1 LNHDA and CDR2 SQIVND (reference sequence). In nucleotides, the CDR3 is TGTGCCAGTAGTACCCCCGGGAGTAACACTGAAGCTTTCTTT. It specifies CASSTPGSNTEAFF.

This clonotype has only a few counts. V gene TRBV20-1 combines with J gene TRBJ1-5; 7 bases are shared with TRBD1. The V gene's germline CDR1 is DFQATT and CDR2 SNEGSKA (reference sequence). This CDR3 has 13 amino acids. V trimming: 1 base; J trimming: 7 bases; junction bases outside the gene matches: 4. The chain's CDR3 is CSARGRGGQPQHF. The CDR3 nucleotides are TGCAGTGCTAGAGGCAGGGGGGGCCAGCCCCAGCATTTT.

V gene TRBV28 combines with J gene TRBJ1-1; D possibly corresponds to TRBD1 (5 bases). Trimming stripped 4 bases from V and 3 bases from J, with 9 bases between. Germline loops: CDR1 MDHEN, CDR2 SYDVKM. The CDR3 contains 13 residues. DNA of the CDR3: TGTGCCAGCAGTTCCCCGGGGGACACTGAAGCTTTCTTT. This codes for CASSSPGDTEAFF.

The rearrangement links TRBV20-1 to TRBJ1-5, with a weak D call TRBD1 (6 bases). Deletions cut 6 bases from V and 11 bases from J, with 23 bases between. The germline V gene has CDR1 DFQATT and CDR2 SNEGSKA (reference sequence). The CDR3 is 14 residues long. CDR3 nucleotide sequence: TGCAGTGCCACTGTGTATAGGGGGTTGACGACCCAGCATTTT. It specifies CSATVYRGLTTQHF.

This clonotype has just a few counts. This rearrangement joins TRBV11-2 to TRBJ1-1, with 10 positions matching TRBD1. This CDR3 is 12 amino acids long. J gave up 10 bases and V 3 bases, and 2 bases lay outside the gene matches. CDR1 SGHAT and CDR2 FQNNGV come from the germline V gene. The DNA for the CDR3 is TGTGCCAGCAGCTTCGGGACAGGGGTAGCTTTCTTT. Encoded protein: CASSFGTGVAFF. Full variable domain (rest looked up from reference TRBV11-2 and TRBJ1-1): EAGVAQSPRYKIIEKRQSVAFWCNPISGHATLYWYQQILGQGPKLLIQFQNNGVVDDSQLPKDRFSAERLKGVDSTLKIQPAKLEDSAVYLCASSFGTGVAFFGQGTRLTVV.

The chain links TRBV6-2 or TRBV6-3 to TRBJ2-7, with TRBD2 matching 10 bases. V was clipped by 4 bases and J by 1 base; unmatched bases: 7. Germline V gene lookup returns CDR1 MNHEY and CDR2 SVGEGT. This CDR3 region has 16 residues. The DNA of the CDR3 is TGTGCCAGCAGTTCTCTCCTAGCGGGAGTGTCCTACGAGCAGTACTTC. Encoded protein: CASSSLLAGVSYEQYF.

This clonotype was seen more than once but under ten times. The chain is built from TRBV25-1 and TRBJ1-5; 9 bases map to TRBD1. CDR1 and CDR2 (germline): MGHDK, SYGVNS. This CDR3 comprises 15 residues. V was pared by 4 bases and J by 0 bases, with 1 base of the junction left unmatched. Written as DNA, the CDR3 is TGTGCCAGCAGTGGGGGACAGGGTAGCAATCAGCCCCAGCATTTT. Encoded protein: CASSGGQGSNQPQHF. Full variable domain (remainder filled in from reference TRBV25-1 and TRBJ1-5): EADIYQTPRYLVIGTGKKITLECSQTMGHDKMYWYQQDPGMELHLIHYSYGVNSTEKGDLSSESTVSRIRTEHFPLTLESARPSHTSQYLCASSGGQGSNQPQHFGDGTRLSIL.

This clonotype was seen only a few times. This sequence joins TRBV7-2 and TRBJ1-5; D call uncertain. The CDR3 runs 16 residues. Trimming took off 2 bases at V and 6 bases at J, with 17 bases between the two ends. Germline V CDR1 and CDR2: SGHTA, FQGNSA. CDR3 bases: TGTGCCAGCAGCTTAAACCAGGTAGGCGGCGGTCAGCCCCAGCATTTT. Its translation is CASSLNQVGGGQPQHF.

Concerning this clonotype itself: Germline and junction disagree at one end, which may indicate a read error. This chain connects TRBV28 to TRBJ2-1; D remains unclear. This CDR3 region has 19 residues. Germline loops: CDR1 MDHEN, CDR2 SYDVKM. The CDR3 DNA reads as TGCGCCAGCAGCGCGTTAGTCTTGGCACTCACCCGCTCCTACAATGAGCAGTTCTTC. It codes for CASSALVLALTRSYNEQFF.

By share of the sample, this clonotype is medium-sized (0.01 to 0.1%). CDR3 in DNA: TGTGCCAGCAGCCTTAGGGCTAATCAGCCCCAGCATTTT. Translated: CASSLRANQPQHF. The V call is TRBV7-2, the J call TRBJ1-5; D is ambiguous. There are 13 residues in the CDR3. Germline assignment: CDR1 SGHTA and CDR2 FQGNSA. Trimming took off 5 bases at V and 4 bases at J, with 9 bases between the two ends.

The chain is built from TRBV14 and TRBJ1-1; tentatively, D is TRBD1 (5 bases). There are 13 residues in the CDR3. Trimming stripped 6 bases from V and 5 bases from J, with 13 bases between. Germline assignment: CDR1 SGHDN and CDR2 FVKESK. The CDR3 nucleotides are TGTGCCAGCAGTTTGGGGGTACGAACTGAAGCTTTCTTT. This sequence encodes CASSLGVRTEAFF.

This rearrangement joins TRBV7-2 to TRBJ1-6; D not resolved. V lost 2 bases and J lost 0, with 2 bases in between. The CDR3 has 14 residues. Germline CDR1 and CDR2: SGHTA and FQGNSA. CDR3 coding DNA: TGTGCCAGCAGCTTAACCTCCTATAATTCACCCCTCCACTTT. Protein product: CASSLTSYNSPLHF.

The J gene is TRBJ1-1, the V gene TRBV27; D not resolved. The CDR3 totals 14 residues. Germline V gives CDR1 MNHEY, CDR2 SMNVEV (reference sequence). The V end was cut by 3 bases, the J end by 1 base, with 9 bases between. In DNA, the CDR3 is TGTGCCAGCAGTTTCAGGACGGCGAACACTGAAGCTTTCTTT. This encodes CASSFRTANTEAFF.

The CDR3 loop is CASTGHPSGRGYEQYF. The CDR3 nucleotides are TGTGCCAGCACCGGACACCCTAGCGGGAGAGGGTACGAGCAGTACTTC. The chain employs TRBV6-1 and TRBJ2-7; 10 nucleotides align to TRBD2. The CDR3 sequence is 16 residues long. CDR1 and CDR2 (germline): MNHNS, SASEGT. V was clipped by 7 bases and J by 4 bases; unmatched bases: 13.

Sample share makes this clonotype medium-sized (0.01 to 0.1%). The genes are TRBV6-5 and TRBJ1-5, with D uncertain. Trimming took off 2 bases at V and 4 bases at J, with 9 bases between the two ends. The CDR3 is 14 residues long. Germline CDR1 is MNHEY and CDR2 is SVGAGI. The CDR3 loop reads CASSYSPINQPQHF. CDR3 nucleotide sequence: TGTGCCAGCAGTTACAGTCCGATTAATCAGCCCCAGCATTTT.

In the case of this clonotype: Sequence at one end of the junction differs from germline and may be a read error. The chain uses TRBV7-2 and TRBJ1-6, with 7 bases matching TRBD1. Germline V gene data show CDR1 as SGHTA and CDR2 as FQGNSA. The CDR3 length is 15 residues. CDR3 residues: CASSQAGQVNSPLHF. The CDR3 DNA sequence: TGCGCCAGCAGCCAAGCTGGACAGGTTAATTCACCCCTCCACTTT.

This clonotype has more than one count but fewer than ten. The chain joins TRBV6-2 or TRBV6-3 to TRBJ1-5; 9 bases agree with TRBD1. The CDR3 contains 15 residues. Germline values: CDR1 MNHEY, CDR2 SVGEGT. Unmatched junction bases numbered 6, after V lost 2 bases and J lost 7 bases. CDR3 loop: CASSYRGQGRQPQHF. DNA for the CDR3: TGTGCCAGCAGTTACCGGGGACAGGGAAGACAGCCCCAGCATTTT.

This sequence joins TRBV6-2 or TRBV6-3 and TRBJ2-1; D gene uncertain. V lost 2 bases and J lost 3, with 5 bases in between. Germline CDR1 MNHEY, CDR2 SVGEGT. The length of the CDR3 is 13 residues. The CDR3 nucleotides read TGTGCCAGCAGTTACGAGGTCTACAATGAGCAGTTCTTC. Translation gives CASSYEVYNEQFF.